This T cell receptor (beta chain) originates from a study of identical twins. Each CDR3 protein gets one entry after TCRdb re-called the 5' RACE reads with MiXCR. Of approximately 500,000 distinct CDR3 sequences listed, 12% to 15% are singletons. V was trimmed by 4 bases and J by 0 bases, leaving 13 bases between them. CDR1 and CDR2 (germline): SNHLY, FYNNEI. This CDR3 spans 16 amino acids. The sample was also linked to a second study, of yellow fever vaccine responses in identical twins.

This sequence was found in a woman younger than 30 in good health. The sequencing sample was made of CD4+ T cells sorted from blood. The V and J genes are TRBV2 and TRBJ2-1, with a weak D call TRBD1 (5 bases). In DNA, the CDR3 is TGTGCCAGCAGTGGGACAAGAGTTCTCTCCTACAATGAGCAGTTCTTC. Protein sequence: CASSGTRVLSYNEQFF.